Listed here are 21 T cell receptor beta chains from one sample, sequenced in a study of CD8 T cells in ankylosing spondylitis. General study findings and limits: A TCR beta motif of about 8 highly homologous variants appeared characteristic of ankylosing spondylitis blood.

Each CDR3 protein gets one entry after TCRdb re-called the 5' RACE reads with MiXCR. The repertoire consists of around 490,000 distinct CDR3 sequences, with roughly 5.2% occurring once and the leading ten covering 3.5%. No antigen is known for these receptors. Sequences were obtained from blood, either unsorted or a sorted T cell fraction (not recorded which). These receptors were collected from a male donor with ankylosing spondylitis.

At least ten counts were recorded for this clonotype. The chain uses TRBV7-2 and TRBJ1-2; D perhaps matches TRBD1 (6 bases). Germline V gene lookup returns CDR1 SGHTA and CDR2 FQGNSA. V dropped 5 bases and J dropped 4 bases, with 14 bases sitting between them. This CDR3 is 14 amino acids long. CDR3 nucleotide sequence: TGTGCCAGCAGCCCGCGTGGGGGCCTCTATGGCTACACCTTC. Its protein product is CASSPRGGLYGYTF.

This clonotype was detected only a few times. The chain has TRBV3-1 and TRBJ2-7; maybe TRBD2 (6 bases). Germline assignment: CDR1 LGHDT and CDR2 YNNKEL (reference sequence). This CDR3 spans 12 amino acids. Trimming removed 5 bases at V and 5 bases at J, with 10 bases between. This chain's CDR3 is CASSYWGDEQYF. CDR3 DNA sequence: TGTGCCAGCAGCTACTGGGGGGACGAGCAGTACTTC.

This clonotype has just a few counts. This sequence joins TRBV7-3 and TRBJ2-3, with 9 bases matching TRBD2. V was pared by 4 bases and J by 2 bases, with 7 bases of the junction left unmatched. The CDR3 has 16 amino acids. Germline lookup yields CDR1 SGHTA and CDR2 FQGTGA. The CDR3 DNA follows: TGTGCCAGCAGCTCCTCGGGCGGGGGGGACACAGATACGCAGTATTTT. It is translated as CASSSSGGGDTDTQYF.

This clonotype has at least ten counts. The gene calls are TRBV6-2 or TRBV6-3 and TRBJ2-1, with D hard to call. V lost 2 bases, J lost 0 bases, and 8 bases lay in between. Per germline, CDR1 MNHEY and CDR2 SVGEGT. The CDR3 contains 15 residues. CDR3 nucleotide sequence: TGTGCCAGCAGTTACAGTCTCCGCTCCTACAATGAGCAGTTCTTC. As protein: CASSYSLRSYNEQFF.

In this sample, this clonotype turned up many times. The CDR3, as DNA: TGTGCCAGCAGCACGGGCGCCAACTATGGCTACACCTTC. It specifies CASSTGANYGYTF. The chain employs TRBV7-9 and TRBJ1-2; D unresolved. V was clipped by 5 bases and J by 2 bases, with 9 bases between them. In germline, CDR1 is SEHNR, CDR2 FQNEAQ (reference sequence). This CDR3 region has 13 residues.

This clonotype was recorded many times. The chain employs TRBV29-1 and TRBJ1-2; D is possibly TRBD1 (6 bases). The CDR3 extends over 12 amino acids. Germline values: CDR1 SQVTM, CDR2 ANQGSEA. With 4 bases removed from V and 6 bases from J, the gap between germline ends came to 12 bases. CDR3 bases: TGCAGCGTTGCAGGGGTCTTCGATGGCTACACCTTC. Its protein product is CSVAGVFDGYTF.

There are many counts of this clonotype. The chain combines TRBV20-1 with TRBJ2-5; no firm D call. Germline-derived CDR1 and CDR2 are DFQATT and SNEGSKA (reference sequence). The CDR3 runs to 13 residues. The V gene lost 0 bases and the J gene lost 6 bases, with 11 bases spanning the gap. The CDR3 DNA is TGCAGTGCTAGAGATCAAGGGATACAGACCCAGTACTTC. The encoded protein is CSARDQGIQTQYF.

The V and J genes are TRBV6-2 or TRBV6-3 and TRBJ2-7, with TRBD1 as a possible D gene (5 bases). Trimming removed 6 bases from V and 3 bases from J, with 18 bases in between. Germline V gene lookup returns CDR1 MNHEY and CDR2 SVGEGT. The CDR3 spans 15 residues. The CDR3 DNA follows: TGTGCCAGCAGAACTCAGGGAAGGTCGGGCTACGAGCAGTACTTC. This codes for CASRTQGRSGYEQYF.

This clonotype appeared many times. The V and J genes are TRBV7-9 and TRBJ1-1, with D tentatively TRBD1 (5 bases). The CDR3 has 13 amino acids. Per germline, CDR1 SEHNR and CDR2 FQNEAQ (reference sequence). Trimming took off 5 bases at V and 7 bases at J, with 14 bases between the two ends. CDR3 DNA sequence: TGTGCCAGCAGCGCCTACAGGAAAGATGAAGCTTTCTTT. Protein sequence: CASSAYRKDEAFF.

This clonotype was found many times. CDR3 in amino acids: CSVEPVFEAFF. CDR3 sequence (DNA): TGCAGCGTTGAACCGGTCTTTGAAGCTTTCTTT. The chain is built from TRBV29-1 and TRBJ1-1, with D uncertain. In germline, CDR1 is SQVTM, CDR2 ANQGSEA. This CDR3 has 11 residues. Trimming removed 2 bases from V and 7 bases from J, with 8 bases in between.

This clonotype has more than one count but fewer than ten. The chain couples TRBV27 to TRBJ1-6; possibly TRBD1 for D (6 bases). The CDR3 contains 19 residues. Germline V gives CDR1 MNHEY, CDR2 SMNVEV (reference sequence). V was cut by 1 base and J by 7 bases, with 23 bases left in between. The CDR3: CASSLFQGTNQVGNSPLHF. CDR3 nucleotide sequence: TGTGCCAGCAGTTTATTTCAGGGGACAAACCAAGTTGGCAATTCACCCCTCCACTTT.

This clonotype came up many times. For the CDR3, the DNA is TGTGCCAGCAGTGCGACAGGGAGATCACCCCTCCACTTT. It yields the protein CASSATGRSPLHF. This chain uses TRBV12-3 or TRBV12-4 with TRBJ1-6; 7 positions match TRBD1. The CDR3 extends over 13 amino acids. J was trimmed by 10 bases and V by 5 bases; bases with no gene match: 5.

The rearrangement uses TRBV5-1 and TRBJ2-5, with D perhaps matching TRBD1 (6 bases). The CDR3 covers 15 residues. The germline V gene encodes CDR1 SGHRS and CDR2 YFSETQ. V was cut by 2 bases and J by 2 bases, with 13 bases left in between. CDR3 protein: CASSFSPGQQETQYF. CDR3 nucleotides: TGCGCCAGCAGCTTTTCACCTGGACAGCAAGAGACCCAGTACTTC.

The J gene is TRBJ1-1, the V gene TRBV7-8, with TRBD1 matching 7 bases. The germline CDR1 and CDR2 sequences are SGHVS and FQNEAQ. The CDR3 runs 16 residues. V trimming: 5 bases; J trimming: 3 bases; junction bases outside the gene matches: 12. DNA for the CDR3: TGTGCCAGCAGCCATGGGGCCACAGGGGTCGACACTGAAGCTTTCTTT. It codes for CASSHGATGVDTEAFF.

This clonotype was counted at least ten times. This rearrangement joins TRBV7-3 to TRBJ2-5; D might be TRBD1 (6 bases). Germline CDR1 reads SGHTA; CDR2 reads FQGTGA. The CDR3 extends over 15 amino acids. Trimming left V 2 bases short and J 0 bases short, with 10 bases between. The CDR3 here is CASSLGRTDQETQYF. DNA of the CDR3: TGTGCCAGCAGCTTAGGCCGGACAGACCAAGAGACCCAGTACTTC.

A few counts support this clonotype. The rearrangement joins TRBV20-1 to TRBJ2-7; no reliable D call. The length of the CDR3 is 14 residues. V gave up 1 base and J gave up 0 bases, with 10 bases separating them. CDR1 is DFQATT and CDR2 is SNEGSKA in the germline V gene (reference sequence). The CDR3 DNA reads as TGCAGTGCTAGAGGGGATCCCCACTCCTACGAGCAGTACTTC. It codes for CSARGDPHSYEQYF.

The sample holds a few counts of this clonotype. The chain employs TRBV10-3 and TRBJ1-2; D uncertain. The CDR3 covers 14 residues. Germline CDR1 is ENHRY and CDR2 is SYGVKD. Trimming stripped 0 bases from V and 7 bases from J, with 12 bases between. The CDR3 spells CAISESGRLGGYTF. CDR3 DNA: TGTGCCATCAGTGAGTCGGGAAGGCTTGGTGGCTACACCTTC.

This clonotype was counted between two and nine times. The CDR3 reads CASSKGNGQGSSYEQYF. The CDR3 DNA reads as TGTGCCAGCAGCAAAGGGAACGGGCAGGGAAGCTCCTACGAGCAGTACTTC. J is TRBJ2-7 and V is TRBV21-1; TRBD1 is the table's D call, not checked against the DNA. TRBV21-1 is termed a pseudogene. The CDR3 contains 17 residues.

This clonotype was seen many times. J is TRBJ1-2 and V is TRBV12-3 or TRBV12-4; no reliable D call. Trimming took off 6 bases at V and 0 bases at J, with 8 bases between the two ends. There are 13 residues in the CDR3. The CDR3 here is CASSPDPNYGYTF. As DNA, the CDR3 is TGTGCCAGCAGCCCCGACCCTAACTATGGCTACACCTTC.

The CDR3 here is CSARTPLEYEQYF. In nucleotides, the CDR3 is TGCAGTGCTAGAACCCCCCTAGAGTACGAGCAGTACTTC. V is TRBV20-1 and J is TRBJ2-7; D is ambiguous. From germline, CDR1 is DFQATT and CDR2 SNEGSKA (reference sequence). The CDR3 consists of 13 residues. The V end was cut by 2 bases, the J end by 4 bases, with 12 bases between.

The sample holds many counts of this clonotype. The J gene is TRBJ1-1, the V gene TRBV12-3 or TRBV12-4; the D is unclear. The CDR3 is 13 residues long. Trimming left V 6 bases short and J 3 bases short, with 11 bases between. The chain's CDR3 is CASRGIDDTEAFF. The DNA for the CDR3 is TGTGCCAGCAGAGGTATCGACGACACTGAAGCTTTCTTT.